Shown below are 15 T cell receptor beta chains from a single sample sequenced in a study of cytomegalovirus exposure and HLA in healthy donors. Only in-frame clones appear in the TCRdb table, and some are missing; sequencing was by immunoSEQ multiplex PCR. This sample has 95,000 to 150,000 clones, with about 90% found just once. Input material: PBMCs. These receptor sequences come from a woman aged 18-29 years in good health and CMV-seronegative.

V gene TRBV29-1 combines with J gene TRBJ1-6, with D maybe TRBD1 (6 bases). V lost 1 base, J lost 10 bases, and 14 bases lay in between. The germline V gene encodes CDR1 SQVTM and CDR2 ANQGSEA. CDR3 size: 14 residues. CDR3 protein: CSVEAAGVWSPLHF. CDR3 in DNA: TGCAGCGTTGAAGCGGCAGGGGTATGGTCACCCCTCCACTTT. Filled out from reference TRBV29-1 and TRBJ1-6, the complete variable domain reads SAVISQKPSRDICQRGTSLTIQCQVDSQVTMMFWYRQQPGQSLTLIATANQGSEATYESGFVIDKFPISRPNLTFSTLTVSNMSPEDSSIYLCSVEAAGVWSPLHFGNGTRLTVT.

This chain links TRBV9 with TRBJ2-2; 12 bases agree with TRBD2. The trim removed 0 bases at V and 2 bases at J, leaving 5 bases unmatched. Germline CDR1 and CDR2: SGDLS and YYNGEE. This CDR3 spans 18 amino acids. CDR3 region: CASSVGSSGGVNTGELFF. The CDR3 region has the DNA TGTGCCAGCAGCGTAGGATCTAGCGGGGGGGTTAACACCGGGGAGCTGTTTTTT.

This chain uses TRBV15 with TRBJ2-1, with 8 bases that match TRBD2. Trimming removed 4 bases from V and 7 bases from J; junction bases left unmatched: 9. Germline loops: CDR1 LNHNV, CDR2 YYDKDF (reference sequence). The CDR3 is 15 amino acids. For the CDR3, the DNA is TGTGCCACCAGCACCTTAGCGGGACTAGGGAATGAGCAGTTCTTC. Its translation: CATSTLAGLGNEQFF.

The chain joins TRBV7-9 to TRBJ2-7; weak D call: TRBD2 (6 bases). CDR3 length: 12 amino acids. V lost 5 bases, J lost 4 bases, and 9 bases lay in between. Looked up from germline, CDR1 is SEHNR and CDR2 is FQNEAQ (reference sequence). For the CDR3, the DNA is TGTGCCAGCAGCCCCGGGAGTTACGAGCAGTACTTC. Translating gives CASSPGSYEQYF.

The V and J genes are TRBV28 and TRBJ2-1; 8 positions agree with TRBD2. Losses at the gene ends were 11 bases for V and 7 bases for J; bases not matched to a gene: 13. The germline CDR1 and CDR2 sequences are MDHEN and SYDVKM. CDR3 size: 14 residues. The DNA of the CDR3 is TGTGCCTCCCAGAAACCCGGGACTAGAAATGAGCAGTTCTTC. Translation gives CASQKPGTRNEQFF.

The chain joins TRBV28 to TRBJ2-7, with D possibly TRBD1 on 5 matching bases. Germline V gives CDR1 MDHEN, CDR2 SYDVKM. This CDR3 is 14 amino acids long. With 6 bases removed from V and 2 bases from J, the gap between germline ends came to 14 bases. The CDR3 sequence: CASRPVTAPYEQYF. Here the CDR3 DNA reads TGTGCCAGCAGACCGGTGACAGCTCCCTACGAGCAGTACTTC.

CDR3 protein: CASTPGLAERWFF. CDR3 bases: TGTGCCAGCACCCCGGGACTAGCGGAGAGGTGGTTCTTC. The rearrangement links TRBV6-6 to TRBJ2-1; 11 bases map to TRBD2. The germline V gene has CDR1 MNHNY and CDR2 SVGAGI (reference sequence). Losses at the gene ends were 7 bases for V and 15 bases for J; bases not matched to a gene: 11. The CDR3 spans 13 residues.

This clone was observed a single time. The chain employs TRBV7-9 and TRBJ1-2; D is undetermined. CDR3 length equals 13 residues. Germline loops: CDR1 SEHNR, CDR2 FQNEAQ (reference sequence). V was trimmed by 5 bases and J by 0 bases, leaving 7 bases between them. This CDR3 reads CASSERANYGYTF. Here the CDR3 DNA reads TGTGCCAGCAGCGAGAGGGCTAACTATGGCTACACCTTC.

The chain has TRBV19 and TRBJ1-2; 9 positions match TRBD1. The CDR3 consists of 16 residues. The ends lost 7 bases at V and 0 bases at J; junction bases unmatched: 9. Germline CDR1 is LNHDA and CDR2 is SQIVND (reference sequence). The CDR3 sequence: CASKPTGGRANYGYTF. CDR3 in DNA: TGTGCCAGTAAACCGACAGGGGGTCGAGCTAACTATGGCTACACCTTC.

The count of this clone is one. J is TRBJ2-3 and V is TRBV7-3; 13 nucleotides align to TRBD2. V gave up 5 bases and J gave up 2 bases; unmatched junction bases: 10. This CDR3 has 18 residues. Germline V CDR1 and CDR2: SGHTA, FQGTGA. The CDR3 region is CASSPSPTSGRATDTQYF. The CDR3 DNA follows: TGTGCCAGCAGCCCCTCCCCTACTAGCGGGAGGGCCACAGATACGCAGTATTTT.

The V call is TRBV30, the J call TRBJ1-4; D remains ambiguous. V dropped 0 bases and J dropped 0 bases, with 11 bases sitting between them. Germline values: CDR1 GTSNPN, CDR2 SVGIG (reference sequence). The CDR3 is 16 residues long. In nucleotides, the CDR3 is TGTGCCTGGAGTGTACCCACCTATGCAACTAATGAAAAACTGTTTTTT. Amino acid sequence: CAWSVPTYATNEKLFF.

The chain combines TRBV18 with TRBJ2-7; TRBD1 agrees at 7 bases. V lost 5 bases, J lost 0 bases, and 10 bases stayed unmatched. This CDR3 has 16 residues. CDR1 is KGHSH, CDR2 LQKENI, per germline. CDR3 amino acids: CASSGTGTASSYEQYF. DNA of the CDR3: TGTGCCAGCTCAGGAACCGGGACAGCTAGCTCCTACGAGCAGTACTTC.

The CDR3 spells CASRNRGGQGAGGYTF. The CDR3 nucleotides read TGTGCCAGCAGGAACCGCGGGGGACAGGGGGCGGGTGGCTACACCTTC. The chain recombines TRBV28 with TRBJ1-2; 12 bases are a match to TRBD1. Germline V gene sequence: CDR1 MDHEN, CDR2 SYDVKM. J lost 7 bases, V lost 6 bases, and 12 bases had no gene match. This CDR3 is built from 16 residues.

The chain is built from TRBV19 and TRBJ1-3, with TRBD1 matching over 7 bases. The length of the CDR3 is 15 residues. The V gene end was trimmed by 7 bases and the J gene end by 2 bases; junction bases not matched to a gene: 8. Germline V lookup: CDR1 LNHDA, CDR2 SQIVND (reference sequence). CDR3 nucleotides: TGTGCCAGTACCTCGGACAGGTTCGCTGGAAACACCATATATTTT. This translates into CASTSDRFAGNTIYF.

V usage is TRBV30 and J usage is TRBJ2-2, with D possibly being TRBD1 (6 bases). Per germline, CDR1 GTSNPN and CDR2 SVGIG (reference sequence). The CDR3 totals 14 residues. Between the trimmed V and J ends, which lost 5 bases and 4 bases, there was a span of 14 bases. CDR3 DNA: TGTGCCTGGTCCTTAACAGGGCTCACCGGGGAGCTGTTTTTT. Protein: CAWSLTGLTGELFF.